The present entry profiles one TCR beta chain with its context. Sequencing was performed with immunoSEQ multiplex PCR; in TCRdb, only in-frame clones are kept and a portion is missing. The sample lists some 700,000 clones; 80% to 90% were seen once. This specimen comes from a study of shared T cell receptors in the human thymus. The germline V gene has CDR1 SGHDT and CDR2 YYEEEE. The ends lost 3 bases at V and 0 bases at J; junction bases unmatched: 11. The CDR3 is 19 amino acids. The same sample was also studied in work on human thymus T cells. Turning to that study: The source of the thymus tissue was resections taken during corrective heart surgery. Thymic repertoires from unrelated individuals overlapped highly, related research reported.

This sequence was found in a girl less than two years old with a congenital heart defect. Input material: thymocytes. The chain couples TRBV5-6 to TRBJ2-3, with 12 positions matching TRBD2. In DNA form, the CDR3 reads TGTGCCAGCAGCTGGTGGACTAGCGGGGATATAAGTAGCACAGATACGCAGTATTTT. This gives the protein CASSWWTSGDISSTDTQYF.